This T cell receptor beta chain comes out of a study of cytotoxic CD8 clonotypes in ibrutinib-treated CLL. Study information: The patients comprised about a dozen relapsed/refractory and over 14 treatment-naive cases, about 18 IGHV unmutated. On average, each sample had approximately 280,000 productive templates and 96,000 or so productive rearrangements.

The CDR3 runs to 15 residues. V was clipped by 4 bases and J by 8 bases; unmatched bases: 7. Germline V lookup: CDR1 SEHNR, CDR2 FQNEAQ (reference sequence). A remark on this clone: The antigen is undetermined.

Overall study results and limits: Clonality showed a rise at ibrutinib response that reversed toward baseline at progression.

TCR beta libraries used about 2 micrograms of genomic DNA from cryopreserved PBMCs. Repertoires were generated with immunoSEQ multiplex PCR, while TCRdb's copy carries only in-frame clones and drops some. The sample yields around 310,000 clones, roughly 79% seen once. This TCR was recovered from a human donor with chronic lymphocytic leukemia. J is TRBJ2-1 and V is TRBV7-9; 11 bases agree with TRBD2. The sequenced sample was PBMCs, obtained before ibrutinib treatment. The CDR3 sequence is CASSSPTSGNHEQFF. The CDR3 DNA is TGTGCCAGCAGCTCGCCGACTAGCGGGAACCATGAGCAGTTCTTC. Together with reference TRBV7-9 and TRBJ2-1, the CDR3 gives the full variable domain: DTGVSQNPRHKITKRGQNVTFRCDPISEHNRLYWYRQTLGQGPEFLTYFQNEAQLEKSRLLSDRFSAERPKGSFSTLEIQRTEQGDSAMYLCASSSPTSGNHEQFFGPGTRLTVL.